This TCR beta chain originates from a study of blood T cell repertoires in COVID-19. Study information: COVID-19 samples from acute and convalescent phases originated in the United States, Italy and Spain. Sources were T cells, B-cell-depleted T cells, or PBMCs; the material itself was cDNA or gDNA.

Trimming took 0 bases from V and 5 from J; bases not matched to a gene: 3. CDR1 is MGHRA and CDR2 is YSYEKL in the germline V gene. The CDR3 totals 15 residues. Only in-frame clones appear in the TCRdb table, and some are missing; sequencing was by immunoSEQ multiplex PCR. This table has 190,000 or so clones, about 83% appearing once. The receptor's source is a young woman who had recovered from COVID-19. Material for sequencing was peripheral blood. The V call is TRBV4-1, the J call TRBJ2-5, with TRBD2 matching 10 bases. The DNA for the CDR3 is TGCGCCAGCAGCCAAGACCTAGCGGGAGTTGAGACCCAGTACTTC. This translates into CASSQDLAGVETQYF.